The 5 T cell receptor beta chains in this list originate from one sample, sequenced in a study of graft-versus-host responses after intestinal transplantation. The assay was immunoSEQ multiplex PCR, and TCRdb's table has in-frame clones only and misses some. The sample lists about 71,000 clones, 90% occurring once. Their recognized antigens are unknown. The source was unstimulated CD8+ T cells sorted from spleen or lymph node cells, collected before intestinal transplant. These TCRs come from a human donor who received an intestinal transplant.

The J gene is TRBJ1-1, the V gene TRBV2, with a tentative D call TRBD1 (5 bases). The CDR3 spans 13 residues. Trimming took 1 base from V and 7 from J, leaving 10 bases between them. Germline values: CDR1 SNHLY, CDR2 FYNNEI. DNA for the CDR3: TGTGCCAGCAGTGAAGGAAGGGGCGGTGAAGCTTTCTTT. It is translated as CASSEGRGGEAFF.

V and J are TRBV4-1 and TRBJ1-5; D not resolved. The CDR3 contains 16 residues. The V and J ends lost 0 bases and 0 bases respectively, with 9 bases between them. CDR1 is MGHRA, CDR2 YSYEKL, per germline. The DNA for the CDR3 is TGCGCCAGCAGCCAAGAATCCATAGATAGCAATCAGCCCCAGCATTTT. Its protein is CASSQESIDSNQPQHF.

The V and J genes are TRBV5-5 and TRBJ2-5; TRBD2 agrees at 7 bases. Per the germline V gene, CDR1 is SGHKS and CDR2 is YYEKEE (reference sequence). Trimming at V came to 3 bases and at J to 3 bases, leaving 14 bases not matched to a gene. This CDR3 spans 17 amino acids. The CDR3 DNA reads TGTGCCAGCAGCTGGGATCGCGTTCGGGGGGTGGAAGAGACCCAGTACTTC. This gives the protein CASSWDRVRGVEETQYF.

V gene TRBV18 combines with J gene TRBJ2-7; the D gene is possibly TRBD2 (5 bases). With 3 bases removed from V and 7 bases from J, the gap between germline ends came to 19 bases. CDR3 length: 15 amino acids. Germline V gene lookup returns CDR1 KGHSH and CDR2 LQKENI. The CDR3 sequence: CASSPGRPEPGEQYF. The CDR3 nucleotides are TGTGCCAGCTCACCTGGAAGACCCGAACCGGGGGAGCAGTACTTC.

V and J are TRBV6-1 and TRBJ2-7, with a weak D call TRBD2 (7 bases). CDR3 length: 15 residues. CDR1 MNHNS and CDR2 SASEGT come from the germline V gene. Trimming pared 5 bases from V and 0 bases from J, leaving 14 bases between. The CDR3 DNA reads TGTGCCAGCAGTTTAGGGGGGGAGGGCTCCTACGAGCAGTACTTC. Its protein is CASSLGGEGSYEQYF.